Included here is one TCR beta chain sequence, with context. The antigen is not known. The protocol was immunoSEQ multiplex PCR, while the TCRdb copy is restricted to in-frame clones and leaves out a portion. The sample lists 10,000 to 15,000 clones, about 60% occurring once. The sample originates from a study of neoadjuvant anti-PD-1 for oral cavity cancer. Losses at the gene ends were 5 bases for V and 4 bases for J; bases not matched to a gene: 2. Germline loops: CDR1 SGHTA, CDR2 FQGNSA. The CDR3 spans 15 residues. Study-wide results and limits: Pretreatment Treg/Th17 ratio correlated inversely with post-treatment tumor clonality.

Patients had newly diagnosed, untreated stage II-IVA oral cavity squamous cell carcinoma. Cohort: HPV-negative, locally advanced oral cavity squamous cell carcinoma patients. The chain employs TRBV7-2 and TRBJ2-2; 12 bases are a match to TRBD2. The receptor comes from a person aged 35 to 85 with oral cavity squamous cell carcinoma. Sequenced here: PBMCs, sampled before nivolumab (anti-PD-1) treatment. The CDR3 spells CASSKGLAGTGELFF. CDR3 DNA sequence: TGTGCCAGCAGCAAGGGACTAGCGGGCACCGGGGAGCTGTTTTTT.